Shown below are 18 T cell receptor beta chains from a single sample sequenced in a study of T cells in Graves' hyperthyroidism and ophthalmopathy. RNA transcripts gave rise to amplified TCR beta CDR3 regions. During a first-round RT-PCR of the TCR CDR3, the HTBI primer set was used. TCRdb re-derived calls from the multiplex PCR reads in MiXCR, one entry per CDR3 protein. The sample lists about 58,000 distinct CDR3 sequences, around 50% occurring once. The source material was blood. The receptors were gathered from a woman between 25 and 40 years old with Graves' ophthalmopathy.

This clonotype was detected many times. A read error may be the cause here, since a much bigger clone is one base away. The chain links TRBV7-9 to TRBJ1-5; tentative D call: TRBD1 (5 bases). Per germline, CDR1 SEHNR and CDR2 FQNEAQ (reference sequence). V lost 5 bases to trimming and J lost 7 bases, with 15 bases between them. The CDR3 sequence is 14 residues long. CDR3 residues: CASSPTGRGQPQHF. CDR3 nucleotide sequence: TGTGCCAGCAGCCCCACAGGAAGAGGGCAGCCCCAGCATTTT.

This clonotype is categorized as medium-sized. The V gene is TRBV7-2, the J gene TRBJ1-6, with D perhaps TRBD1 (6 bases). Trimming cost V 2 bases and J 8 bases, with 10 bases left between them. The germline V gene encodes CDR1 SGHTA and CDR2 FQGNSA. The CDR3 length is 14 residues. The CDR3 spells CASSLRAGDSPLHF. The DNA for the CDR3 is TGTGCCAGCAGCTTACGGGCAGGGGATTCACCCCTCCACTTT.

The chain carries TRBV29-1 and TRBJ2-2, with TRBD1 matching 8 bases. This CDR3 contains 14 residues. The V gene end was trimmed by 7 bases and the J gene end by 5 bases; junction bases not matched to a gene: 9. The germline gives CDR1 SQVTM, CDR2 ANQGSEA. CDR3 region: CSASRGTGTGELFF. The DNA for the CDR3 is TGCAGCGCCTCACGAGGGACAGGTACCGGGGAGCTGTTTTTT.

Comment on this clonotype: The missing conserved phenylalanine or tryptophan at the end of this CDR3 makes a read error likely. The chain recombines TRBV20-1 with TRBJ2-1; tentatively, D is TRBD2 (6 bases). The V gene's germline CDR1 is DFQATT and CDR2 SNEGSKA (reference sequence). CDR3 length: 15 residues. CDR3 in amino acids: CSARDTRGAMNEQFS. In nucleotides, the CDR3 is TGCAGTGCGAGAGACACGCGGGGAGCTATGAATGAGCAGTTCTCC.

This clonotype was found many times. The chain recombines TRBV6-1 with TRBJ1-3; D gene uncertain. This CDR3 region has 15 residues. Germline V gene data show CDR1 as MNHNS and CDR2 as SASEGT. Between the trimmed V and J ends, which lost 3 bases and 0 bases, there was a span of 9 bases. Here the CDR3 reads CASSEGIYSGNTIYF. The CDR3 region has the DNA TGTGCCAGCAGTGAGGGGATTTACTCTGGAAACACCATATATTTT.

The CDR3 region is CATIPSTSGRSEETQYF. The CDR3 nucleotides read TGTGCCACCATCCCGTCGACTAGCGGGAGAAGTGAGGAGACCCAGTACTTC. The rearrangement links TRBV6-4 to TRBJ2-5; 12 bases map to TRBD2. V was clipped by 10 bases and J by 5 bases; unmatched bases: 17. The CDR3 runs 17 residues. CDR1 and CDR2 from the germline V gene are MRHNA and SNTAGT.

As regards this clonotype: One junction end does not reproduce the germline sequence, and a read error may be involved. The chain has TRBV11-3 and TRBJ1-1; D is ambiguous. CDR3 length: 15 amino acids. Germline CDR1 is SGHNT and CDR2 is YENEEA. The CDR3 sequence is CASSTVGGMNTEAFF. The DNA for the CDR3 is TGTGCCAGCAGCACCGTGGGAGGGATGAACACGGAAGCTTTCTTT.

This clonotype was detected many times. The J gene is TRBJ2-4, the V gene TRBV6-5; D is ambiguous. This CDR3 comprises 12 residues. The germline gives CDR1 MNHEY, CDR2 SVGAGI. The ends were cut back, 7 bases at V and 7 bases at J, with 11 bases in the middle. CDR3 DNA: TGTGCCAGCAAGGACCGCCAGAACATTCAGTACTTC. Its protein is CASKDRQNIQYF.

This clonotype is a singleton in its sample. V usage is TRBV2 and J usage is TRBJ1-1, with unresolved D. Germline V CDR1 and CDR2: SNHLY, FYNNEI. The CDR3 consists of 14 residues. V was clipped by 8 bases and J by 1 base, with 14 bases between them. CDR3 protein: CASVIRGRNTEAFF. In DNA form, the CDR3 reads TGTGCCAGCGTAATACGCGGGAGGAACACTGAAGCTTTCTTT.

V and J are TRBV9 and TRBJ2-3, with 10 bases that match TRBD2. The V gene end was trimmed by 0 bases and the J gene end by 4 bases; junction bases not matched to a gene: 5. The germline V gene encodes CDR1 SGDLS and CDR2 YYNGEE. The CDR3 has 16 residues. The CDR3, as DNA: TGTGCCAGCAGCGTAGGGGCTAGCGGGAGTGCAGATACGCAGTATTTT. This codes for CASSVGASGSADTQYF.

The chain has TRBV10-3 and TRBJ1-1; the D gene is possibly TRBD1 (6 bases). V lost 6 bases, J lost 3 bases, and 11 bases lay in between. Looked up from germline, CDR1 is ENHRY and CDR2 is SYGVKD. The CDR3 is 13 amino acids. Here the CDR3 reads CAIRTGRDTEAFF. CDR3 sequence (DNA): TGTGCCATCAGGACAGGAAGGGACACTGAAGCTTTCTTT.

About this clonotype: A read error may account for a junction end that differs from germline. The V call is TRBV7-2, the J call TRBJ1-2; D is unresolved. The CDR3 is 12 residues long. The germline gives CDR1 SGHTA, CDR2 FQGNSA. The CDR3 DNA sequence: TGTGCCAGCAGCTTAAAGGGCGATGGCAACACCTTC. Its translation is CASSLKGDGNTF.

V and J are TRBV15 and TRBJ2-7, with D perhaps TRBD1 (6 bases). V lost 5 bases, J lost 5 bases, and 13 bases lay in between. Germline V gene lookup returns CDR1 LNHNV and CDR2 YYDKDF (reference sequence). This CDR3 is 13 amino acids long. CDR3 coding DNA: TGTGCCACCAGCCCCTGGACAGTGGACGAGCAGTACTTC. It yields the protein CATSPWTVDEQYF. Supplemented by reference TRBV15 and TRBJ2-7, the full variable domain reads DAMVIQNPRYQVTQFGKPVTLSCSQTLNHNVMYWYQQKSSQAPKLLFHYYDKDFNNEADTPDNFQSRRPNTSFCFLDIRSPGLGDTAMYLCATSPWTVDEQYFGPGTRLTVT.

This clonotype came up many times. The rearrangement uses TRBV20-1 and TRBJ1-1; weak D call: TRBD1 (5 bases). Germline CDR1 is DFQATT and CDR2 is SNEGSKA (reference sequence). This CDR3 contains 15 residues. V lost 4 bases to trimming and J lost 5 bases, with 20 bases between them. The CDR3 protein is CSAIMRGRAVTEAFF. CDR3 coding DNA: TGCAGTGCTATAATGAGGGGCAGGGCGGTAACTGAAGCTTTCTTT.

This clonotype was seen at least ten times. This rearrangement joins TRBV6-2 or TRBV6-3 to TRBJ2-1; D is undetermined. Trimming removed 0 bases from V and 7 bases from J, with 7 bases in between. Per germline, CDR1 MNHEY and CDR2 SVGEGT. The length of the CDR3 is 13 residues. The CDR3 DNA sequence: TGTGCCAGCAGTTACTCGGCTCATAATGAGCAGTTCTTC. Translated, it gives CASSYSAHNEQFF.

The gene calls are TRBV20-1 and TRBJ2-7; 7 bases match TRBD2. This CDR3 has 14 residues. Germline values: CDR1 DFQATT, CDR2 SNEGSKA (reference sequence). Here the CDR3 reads CSPIASGYLSEQYF. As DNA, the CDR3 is TGCAGCCCGATAGCTAGCGGATACCTCTCCGAGCAGTACTTC.

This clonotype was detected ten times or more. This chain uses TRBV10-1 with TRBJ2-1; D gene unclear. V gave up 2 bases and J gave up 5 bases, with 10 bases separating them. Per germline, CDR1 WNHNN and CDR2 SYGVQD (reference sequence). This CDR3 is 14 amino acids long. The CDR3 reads CASSEGSADNEQFF. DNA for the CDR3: TGCGCCAGCAGTGAGGGAAGCGCGGACAATGAGCAGTTCTTC.

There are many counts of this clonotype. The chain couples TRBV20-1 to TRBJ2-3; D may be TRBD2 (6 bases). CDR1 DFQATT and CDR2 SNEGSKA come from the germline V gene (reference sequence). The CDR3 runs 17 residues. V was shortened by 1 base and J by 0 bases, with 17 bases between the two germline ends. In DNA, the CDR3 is TGCAGTGCTAGAGGAACGGGAGTAGGGGCTAGCACAGATACGCAGTATTTT. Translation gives CSARGTGVGASTDTQYF.